These T cell receptor beta chains were read from a single sample in a study of T-cell reconstitution after alpha-beta-depleted transplantation in children. Via MiXCR, TCRdb re-called the PCR reads, giving one row per CDR3 protein. The table lists about 610,000 distinct CDR3 sequences, about 10% of them singletons. Sequences were derived from PBMCs from the stem cell graft donor, sampled from the stem cell graft. These receptors all come from a human donor who donated a stem cell graft to a child with acute myeloid leukemia. The CDR3 runs from the conserved cysteine through the conserved F or W. Fields, in order: V gene, clone size, J gene, D gene, CDR3 protein, CDR3 DNA. A D gene is named only where the DNA matches it firmly. Clone size, where shown, is once, few, many, or a class for clones that have expanded.

TRBV2	few	TRBJ1-6	TRBD1	CASSVVEGAGSPLHF	TGTGCCAGCAGTGTCGTGGAGGGGGCGGGTTCACCCCTCCACTTT
TRBV5-1	.	TRBJ2-3	.	CASSLQPDITDTQYF	TGCGCCAGCAGCTTACAACCAGACATCACAGATACGCAGTATTTT
TRBV7-2	few	TRBJ2-1	.	CASSAPSSYNEQFF	TGTGCCAGCAGTGCCCCGAGCTCCTACAATGAGCAGTTCTTC
TRBV20-1	.	TRBJ1-2	.	CSAPPDSYGYTF	TGCAGTGCTCCACCGGACAGCTATGGCTACACCTTC
TRBV2	few	TRBJ1-4	TRBD1	CASSEDRDRGNREKLFF	TGTGCCAGCAGTGAAGACCGGGACAGGGGGAACCGTGAAAAACTGTTTTTT
TRBV6-1	.	TRBJ1-1	TRBD1	CASSEQGAGEAFF	TGTGCCAGCAGCGAACAGGGGGCGGGTGAAGCTTTCTTT
TRBV28	many	TRBJ1-1	.	CASTSESRAFF	TGTGCCAGCACCTCGGAAAGTAGAGCTTTCTTT
TRBV20-1	many	TRBJ2-5	TRBD1	CSAAPPGQGKTQYF	TGCAGTGCTGCCCCACCGGGACAGGGCAAGACCCAGTACTTC
TRBV5-1	many	TRBJ1-1	.	CASSPGPARLVNTEAFF	TGCGCCAGCAGTCCGGGACCCGCGAGGTTGGTGAACACTGAAGCTTTCTTT
TRBV5-1	many	TRBJ1-2	.	CASSPTGTLPSDGYTF	TGCGCCAGCAGCCCCACAGGGACCTTACCGTCTGATGGCTACACCTTC
TRBV6-2/TRBV6-3	few	TRBJ2-7	TRBD1	CASKGTGKHEQYF	TGTGCCAGCAAGGGGACAGGGAAACACGAGCAGTACTTC
TRBV28	few	TRBJ2-7	TRBD2	CASSETSGNSYEQYF	TGTGCCAGCAGTGAAACTAGCGGGAACTCCTACGAGCAGTACTTC
TRBV12-3/TRBV12-4	few	TRBJ1-1	.	CASRLPTGTTEAFF	TGTGCCAGCAGACTACCTACAGGGACCACTGAAGCTTTCTTT
TRBV20-1	few	TRBJ2-1	TRBD2	CSARREEGYNEQFF	TGCAGTGCTAGGCGGGAGGAAGGCTACAATGAGCAGTTCTTC
TRBV5-6	.	TRBJ1-1	TRBD1	CASSLDRGSMNTEAFF	TGTGCCAGCAGCTTGGACAGGGGTAGCATGAACACTGAAGCTTTCTTT
TRBV24-1	few	TRBJ2-7	.	CATSDPGRSEQYF	TGTGCCACCAGTGATCCGGGACGGAGCGAGCAGTACTTC
TRBV2	many	TRBJ2-2	TRBD1	CASSATGGTTGELFF	TGTGCCAGCAGTGCGACAGGGGGGACCACCGGGGAGCTGTTTTTT
TRBV6-2/TRBV6-3	.	TRBJ2-3	TRBD2	CASSLRTSGRAFSSTDTQYF	TGTGCCAGCAGTCTACGGACTAGCGGGAGGGCCTTCTCTAGCACAGATACGCAGTATTTT
TRBV4-3	many	TRBJ2-1	TRBD1	CASSQDGSWTGENNEQFF	TGCGCCAGCAGCCAAGATGGGTCTTGGACAGGGGAAAACAATGAGCAGTTCTTC
TRBV5-1	many	TRBJ2-1	.	CASSLHRDNEQFF	TGCGCCAGCAGCTTGCATCGGGACAATGAGCAGTTCTTC
TRBV6-2/TRBV6-3	many	TRBJ2-3	.	CASTKNLGDTQYF	TGTGCCAGCACCAAGAATTTGGGAGATACGCAGTATTTT
TRBV20-1	many	TRBJ2-5	.	CSAPTGKRETQYF	TGCAGTGCTCCAACAGGGAAAAGGGAGACCCAGTACTTC
TRBV20-1	.	TRBJ1-4	TRBD1	CSAEDRGEKLFF	TGCAGTGCTGAGGACAGGGGTGAAAAACTGTTTTTT
TRBV12-3/TRBV12-4	.	TRBJ1-1	.	CASSLQQGWAFF	TGTGCCAGCAGCCTACAGCAGGGATGGGCTTTCTTT
TRBV19	many	TRBJ2-2	.	CASSARRELFF	TGTGCCAGTTCGGCCCGCCGGGAGCTGTTTTTT
TRBV7-8	many	TRBJ2-1	TRBD2	CASSLMAGGYDEQFF	TGTGCCAGCAGCTTAATGGCGGGAGGTTACGATGAGCAGTTCTTC
TRBV3-1	few	TRBJ2-7	TRBD2	CACSHSPTSGFYEQYF	TGTGCCTGCAGCCATTCTCCGACTAGCGGATTCTACGAGCAGTACTTC
TRBV24-1	many	TRBJ2-1	TRBD2	CATSDFSGTNEQFF	TGTGCCACCAGTGATTTTAGCGGGACCAATGAGCAGTTCTTC
TRBV20-1	.	TRBJ2-2	.	CSARASTNTGELFF	TGCAGTGCTAGAGCTAGCACGAACACCGGGGAGCTGTTTTTT
TRBV20-1	.	TRBJ2-1	.	CSASQAAEQFF	TGCAGTGCTAGTCAAGCCGCTGAGCAGTTCTTC
TRBV6-5	few	TRBJ1-1	.	CASSSQQTNTEAFF	TGTGCCAGCAGTTCTCAACAGACGAACACTGAAGCTTTCTTT
TRBV5-5	many	TRBJ2-1	.	CASSPYSLNEQFF	TGTGCCAGCAGCCCGTACTCCCTCAATGAGCAGTTCTTC
TRBV7-6	few	TRBJ2-5	TRBD2	CASSTSTSGRVLGETQYF	TGTGCCAGCAGCACGTCGACTAGCGGGAGGGTCTTAGGCGAGACCCAGTACTTC
TRBV29-1	.	TRBJ2-5	.	CSVALEETQYF	TGCAGCGTTGCCCTGGAAGAGACCCAGTACTTC
TRBV6-2/TRBV6-3	many	TRBJ2-1	.	CASSLTRVNEQFF	TGTGCCAGCAGTTTGACTAGAGTCAATGAGCAGTTCTTC
TRBV6-2/TRBV6-3	.	TRBJ2-6	TRBD2	CASSPIFGLAGTSGANVLTF	TGTGCCAGCAGTCCAATCTTCGGGCTAGCGGGGACCTCTGGGGCCAACGTCCTGACTTTC